The next 2 T cell receptor beta chains were all read from a single sample in a study of regulatory T cells in long-lasting Graves disease. Regarding time point: persistent/refractory GD, antithyroid drugs over 5 years with positive TRAb. Generation of the TCR library employed RNA extracted from PBMCs. Researchers made TCR beta libraries by using iRepertoire HTBI primers and running Arm-PCR on CDR3 regions. MiXCR, applied by TCRdb to the multiplex PCR reads, yields one record per CDR3 protein. The sample holds about 660,000 distinct CDR3 sequences, 25% to 35% seen once. The sequenced sample was peripheral blood mononuclear cells (PBMCs), obtained when the disease was refractory, from a patient treated with antithyroid drugs. The receptors stem from a female donor with Graves disease.

This clonotype was picked up a small number of times. The chain joins TRBV29-1 to TRBJ2-7; 10 bases map to TRBD2. After removal of 6 bases from V and 5 bases from J, the junction contained 7 bases not matched to a gene. The CDR3 sequence is 13 residues long. CDR1 is SQVTM, CDR2 ANQGSEA, per germline. The CDR3 loop is CSVASGRVDEQYF. CDR3 bases: TGCAGCGTGGCCAGCGGGAGGGTGGACGAGCAGTACTTC.

The chain links TRBV7-9 to TRBJ2-7, with 9 bases aligning to TRBD2. The V gene end was trimmed by 5 bases and the J gene end by 4 bases; junction bases not matched to a gene: 9. Per the germline V gene, CDR1 is SEHNR and CDR2 is FQNEAQ (reference sequence). This CDR3 has 15 amino acids. The CDR3 protein is CASSLGVAGEYEQYF. In nucleotides, the CDR3 is TGTGCCAGCAGCCTGGGGGTAGCGGGAGAATACGAGCAGTACTTC. The whole variable domain, filled in from reference TRBV7-9 and TRBJ2-7, reads DTGVSQNPRHKITKRGQNVTFRCDPISEHNRLYWYRQTLGQGPEFLTYFQNEAQLEKSRLLSDRFSAERPKGSFSTLEIQRTEQGDSAMYLCASSLGVAGEYEQYFGPGTRLTVT.